This is a list of T cell receptor beta chains from one sample in a study of CD8 T cells in ankylosing spondylitis. A single record per CDR3 protein comes from TCRdb applying MiXCR to the 5' RACE reads. The sample includes 800,000 to 900,000 distinct CDR3 sequences, 12% of them seen just once. Sample: blood, either unsorted or a sorted T cell fraction (not recorded which). The receptors derive from a male donor with ankylosing spondylitis. Each CDR3 is given with its conserved first and last residue. D genes are given only for firm matches. Clone size, where shown, is once, few, many, or a class for clones that have expanded.

CDR3 protein,CDR3 DNA,clone size,D gene,J gene,V gene
CSGGEQANTEAFF,TGCAGCGGTGGCGAACAAGCGAACACTGAAGCTTTCTTT,few,.,TRBJ1-1,TRBV29-1
CSALQGDTEAFF,TGCAGTGCTTTACAGGGGGACACTGAAGCTTTCTTT,many,TRBD1,TRBJ1-1,TRBV20-1
CASNLDGFSYNEQFF,TGTGCCAGCAACCTCGACGGTTTCTCCTACAATGAGCAGTTCTTC,few,.,TRBJ2-1,TRBV6-1
CASSYGLDRAKNIQYF,TGTGCCAGCAGTTACGGCTTAGACAGGGCCAAAAACATTCAGTACTTC,.,.,TRBJ2-4,TRBV6-2/TRBV6-3
CASSQLSGESTYNEQFF,TGTGCCAGCAGTCAATTATCCGGGGAGTCTACCTACAATGAGCAGTTCTTC,few,.,TRBJ2-1,TRBV28
CASSPDSSSYNEQFF,TGTGCCAGCAGTCCAGACAGCAGCTCCTACAATGAGCAGTTCTTC,many,.,TRBJ2-1,TRBV6-1
CSVGSQGAGTGELFF,TGCAGCGTGGGATCACAGGGGGCAGGCACCGGGGAGCTGTTTTTT,few,TRBD1,TRBJ2-2,TRBV29-1
CASSEGQGGTEAFF,TGCGCCAGCAGCGAGGGACAGGGAGGAACTGAAGCTTTCTTT,many,TRBD1,TRBJ1-1,TRBV5-1
CASSLNVGGIANEQFF,TGTGCCAGCAGCCTAAATGTGGGCGGGATCGCGAATGAGCAGTTCTTC,.,.,TRBJ2-1,TRBV5-6
CASSLSGQGYGYTF,TGTGCCAGCAGCTTGTCGGGACAGGGTTATGGCTACACCTTC,few,TRBD1,TRBJ1-2,TRBV7-2
CASSARSGGSYNEQFF,TGCGCCAGCAGCGCCCGTAGCGGGGGCTCCTACAATGAGCAGTTCTTC,many,TRBD2,TRBJ2-1,TRBV5-1
CASSQDRTGRLEAFF,TGTGCCAGCAGCCAAGATAGGACAGGGCGTCTTGAAGCTTTCTTT,few,TRBD1,TRBJ1-1,TRBV4-2
CSVVITTDTQYF,TGCAGCGTTGTCATTACCACAGATACGCAGTATTTT,many,.,TRBJ2-3,TRBV29-1
CSARAALSTEAFF,TGCAGTGCTAGAGCGGCTCTGAGCACTGAAGCTTTCTTT,.,.,TRBJ1-1,TRBV20-1
CASSVPQGNTDTQYF,TGCGCCAGCAGCGTTCCTCAGGGGAACACAGATACGCAGTATTTT,.,.,TRBJ2-3,TRBV5-1
CASSLGHYEQYF,TGCGCCAGCAGCTTGGGACACTACGAGCAGTACTTC,many,.,TRBJ2-7,TRBV5-1
CASSQDHLSGAEAFF,TGCGCCAGCAGCCAAGACCACCTCTCGGGAGCTGAAGCTTTCTTT,few,.,TRBJ1-1,TRBV4-3
CASSPQVTQYF,TGTGCCAGCAGCCCCCAGGTTACGCAGTATTTT,few,.,TRBJ2-3,TRBV7-2
CSSYGRLAGATDTQYF,TGCAGTTCCTACGGCAGGCTAGCGGGGGCCACAGATACGCAGTATTTT,few,TRBD2,TRBJ2-3,TRBV20-1
CSVEWATTNEKLFF,TGCAGCGTTGAATGGGCCACAACTAATGAAAAACTGTTTTTT,many,.,TRBJ1-4,TRBV29-1
CSARGQPVNTEAFF,TGCAGTGCTAGGGGACAACCGGTGAACACTGAAGCTTTCTTT,.,.,TRBJ1-1,TRBV20-1
CASSLEGPGHGGGWRETQYF,TGTGCCAGCAGCTTAGAGGGCCCGGGACACGGGGGTGGATGGAGAGAGACCCAGTACTTC,.,.,TRBJ2-5,TRBV7-8
CASSVQGHSYEQYF,TGTGCCAGCAGCGTACAGGGTCATTCCTACGAGCAGTACTTC,.,.,TRBJ2-7,TRBV9